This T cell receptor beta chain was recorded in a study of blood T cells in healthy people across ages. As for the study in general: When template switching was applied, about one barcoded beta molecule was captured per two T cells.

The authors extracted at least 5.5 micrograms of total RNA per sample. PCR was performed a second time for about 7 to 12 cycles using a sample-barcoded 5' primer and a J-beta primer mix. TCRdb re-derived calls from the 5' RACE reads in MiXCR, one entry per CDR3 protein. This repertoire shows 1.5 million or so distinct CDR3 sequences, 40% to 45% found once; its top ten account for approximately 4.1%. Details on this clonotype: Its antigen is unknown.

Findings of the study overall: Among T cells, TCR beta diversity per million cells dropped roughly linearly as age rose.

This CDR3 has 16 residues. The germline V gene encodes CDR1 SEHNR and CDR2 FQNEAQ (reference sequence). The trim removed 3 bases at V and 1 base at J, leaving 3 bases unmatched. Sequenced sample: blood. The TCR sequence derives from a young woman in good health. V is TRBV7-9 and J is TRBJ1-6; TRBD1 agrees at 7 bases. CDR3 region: CASSFGTVSYNSPLHF. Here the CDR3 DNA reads TGTGCCAGCAGCTTCGGGACAGTGTCCTATAATTCACCCCTCCACTTT.